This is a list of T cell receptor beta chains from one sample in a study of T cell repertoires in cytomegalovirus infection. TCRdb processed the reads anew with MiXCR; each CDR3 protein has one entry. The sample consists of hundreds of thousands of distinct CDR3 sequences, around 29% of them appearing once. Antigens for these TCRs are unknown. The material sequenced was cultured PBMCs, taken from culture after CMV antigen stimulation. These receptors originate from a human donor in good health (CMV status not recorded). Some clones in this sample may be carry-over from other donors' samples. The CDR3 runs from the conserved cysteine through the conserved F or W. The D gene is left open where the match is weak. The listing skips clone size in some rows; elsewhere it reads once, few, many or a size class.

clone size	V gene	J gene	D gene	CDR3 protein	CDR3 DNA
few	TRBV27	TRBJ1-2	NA	CASSFLQGYGYTF	TGTGCCAGCAGTTTCCTCCAGGGCTATGGCTACACCTTC
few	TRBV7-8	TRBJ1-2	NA	CASSPDTEYGYTF	TGTGCCAGCAGCCCAGATACGGAGTATGGCTACACCTTC
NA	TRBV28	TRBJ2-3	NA	CASIHMVAADSTDTQYF	TGTGCCAGCATCCATATGGTAGCGGCAGATAGCACAGATACGCAGTATTTT
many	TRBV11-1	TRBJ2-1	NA	CASSLTDSYNEQFF	TGTGCCAGCAGCTTAACCGATTCCTACAATGAGCAGTTCTTC
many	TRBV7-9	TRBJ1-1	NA	CASSLGRDLEAFF	TGTGCCAGCAGCTTAGGGCGGGACCTTGAAGCTTTCTTT
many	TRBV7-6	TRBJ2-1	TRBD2	CASSPAEREGLYNEQFF	TGTGCCAGCAGCCCCGCCGAGCGGGAGGGCCTCTACAATGAGCAGTTCTTC
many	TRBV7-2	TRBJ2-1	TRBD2	CASSLLAAINYNEQFF	TGTGCCAGCAGCTTACTAGCGGCCATTAACTACAATGAGCAGTTCTTC
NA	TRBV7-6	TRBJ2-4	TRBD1	CASSPGAGGSKNIQYF	TGTGCCAGCAGCCCGGGTGCAGGGGGATCCAAAAACATTCAGTACTTC
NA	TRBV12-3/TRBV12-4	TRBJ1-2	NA	CASSLIAQGVPYGYTF	TGTGCCAGCAGTTTAATCGCACAGGGAGTACCTTATGGCTACACCTTC
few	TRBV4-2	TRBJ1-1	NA	CASSHMNTEAFF	TGTGCCAGCAGCCACATGAACACTGAAGCTTTCTTT
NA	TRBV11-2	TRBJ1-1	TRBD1	CASSPVYRGGPLNTEAFF	TGTGCCAGCAGCCCCGTCTACAGGGGAGGCCCATTGAACACTGAAGCTTTCTTT
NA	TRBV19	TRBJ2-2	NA	CASSIKGTAGELFF	TGTGCCAGTAGTATAAAGGGTACCGCCGGGGAGCTGTTTTTT
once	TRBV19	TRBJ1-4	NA	CATTLDHSTIATNEKLFF	TGTGCCACTACCTTGGACCACTCAACTATCGCAACTAATGAAAAACTGTTTTTT
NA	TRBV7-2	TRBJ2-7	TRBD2	CASSLGGGSGQYF	TGTGCCAGCAGCTTAGGGGGGGGGAGTGGGCAGTACTTC
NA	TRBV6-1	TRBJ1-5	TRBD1	CASTGTGGRQPQHF	TGTGCCAGCACCGGGACAGGGGGCCGACAGCCCCAGCATTTT
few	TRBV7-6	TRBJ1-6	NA	CASSLGGHNSPLHF	TGTGCCAGCAGCTTAGGGGGTCATAATTCACCCCTCCACTTT
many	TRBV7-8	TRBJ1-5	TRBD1	CASSRNRGRNQPQHF	TGTGCCAGCAGCAGAAACAGGGGTCGCAATCAGCCCCAGCATTTT
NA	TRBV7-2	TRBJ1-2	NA	CASSFSPSGNYGYTF	TGTGCCAGCAGCTTTTCGCCGTCGGGGAACTATGGCTACACCTTC
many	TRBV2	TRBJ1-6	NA	CASSSWGAGPLNSPLHF	TGTGCCAGCAGTTCGTGGGGGGCTGGCCCTCTAAATTCACCCCTCCACTTT
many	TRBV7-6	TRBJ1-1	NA	CASSIPGHTEAFF	TGTGCCAGCAGCATTCCAGGGCACACTGAAGCTTTCTTT
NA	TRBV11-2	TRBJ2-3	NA	CASSFGPGRDTDTQYF	TGTGCCAGCAGCTTTGGTCCGGGGCGGGACACAGATACGCAGTATTTT
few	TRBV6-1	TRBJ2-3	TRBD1	CASRRQGSYTDTQYF	TGTGCCAGCAGGCGACAGGGGAGCTACACAGATACGCAGTATTTT
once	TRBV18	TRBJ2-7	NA	CASSYGPGSEKQYF	TGTGCCAGCTCCTACGGACCAGGGAGTGAGAAGCAGTACTTC
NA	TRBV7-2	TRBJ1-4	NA	CASSLEGRENEKLFF	TGTGCCAGCAGCTTAGAGGGCAGGGAAAATGAAAAACTGTTTTTT
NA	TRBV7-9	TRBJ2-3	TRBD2	CASSPGGGNTDTQYF	TGTGCCAGCAGCCCCGGCGGGGGGAACACAGATACGCAGTATTTT
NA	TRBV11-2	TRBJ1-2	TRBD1	CASSLAPDRANYGYTF	TGTGCCAGCAGCTTAGCTCCGGACAGGGCTAACTATGGCTACACCTTC
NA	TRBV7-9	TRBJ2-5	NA	CASSLAGLNQETQYF	TGTGCCAGCAGCTTAGCGGGACTGAACCAAGAGACCCAGTACTTC
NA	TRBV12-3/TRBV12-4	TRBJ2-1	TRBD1	CASRQTGIHHNEQFF	TGTGCCAGCAGGCAGACAGGGATCCATCACAATGAGCAGTTCTTC
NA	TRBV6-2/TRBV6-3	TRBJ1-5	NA	CASSYTTVYSNQPQHF	TGTGCCAGCAGTTACACGACAGTATATAGCAATCAGCCCCAGCATTTT
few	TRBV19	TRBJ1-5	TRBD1	CASSIGTRQGEGQPQHF	TGTGCCAGTAGTATAGGCACGAGACAGGGTGAAGGACAGCCCCAGCATTTT
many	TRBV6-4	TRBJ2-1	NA	CASSDTDTGAYNEQFF	TGTGCCAGCAGTGACACCGACACCGGAGCCTACAATGAGCAGTTCTTC
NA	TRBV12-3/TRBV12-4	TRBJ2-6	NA	CASSLGLPGANVLTF	TGTGCCAGCAGTTTGGGCCTACCTGGGGCCAACGTCCTGACTTTC
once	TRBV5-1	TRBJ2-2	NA	CASSLDHGTSAPGELFF	TGCGCCAGCAGCTTGGACCACGGGACTTCTGCACCCGGGGAGCTGTTTTTT
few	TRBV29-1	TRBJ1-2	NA	CSVAGAANYGYTF	TGCAGCGTTGCCGGGGCAGCTAACTATGGCTACACCTTC
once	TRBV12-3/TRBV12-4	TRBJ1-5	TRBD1	CASSTGASNQPQHF	TGTGCCAGCAGTACAGGGGCTAGCAATCAGCCCCAGCATTTT
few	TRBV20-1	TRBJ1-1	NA	CSARRGDTEAFF	TGCAGCGCCCGGAGGGGGGACACTGAAGCTTTCTTT
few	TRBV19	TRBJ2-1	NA	CASSVGLNNEQFF	TGTGCCAGTAGTGTCGGACTTAACAATGAGCAGTTCTTC
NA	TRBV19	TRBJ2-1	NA	CASSMGQGPYSEQFF	TGTGCCAGTAGTATGGGCCAGGGGCCCTACAGTGAGCAGTTCTTC
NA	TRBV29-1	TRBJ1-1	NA	CSAVRPGLFAGVTEAFF	TGCAGCGCCGTTCGACCGGGACTATTTGCGGGTGTCACTGAAGCTTTCTTT
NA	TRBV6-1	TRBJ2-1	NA	CASSDSAEDEQFF	TGTGCCAGCAGTGATTCGGCTGAGGATGAGCAGTTCTTC
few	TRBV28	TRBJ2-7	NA	CASRPRGYPREQYF	TGTGCCAGCAGGCCAAGAGGATACCCGCGGGAGCAGTACTTC
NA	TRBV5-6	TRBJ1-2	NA	CASSLNVWSYGYTF	TGTGCCAGCAGCTTGAATGTTTGGAGCTATGGCTACACCTTC